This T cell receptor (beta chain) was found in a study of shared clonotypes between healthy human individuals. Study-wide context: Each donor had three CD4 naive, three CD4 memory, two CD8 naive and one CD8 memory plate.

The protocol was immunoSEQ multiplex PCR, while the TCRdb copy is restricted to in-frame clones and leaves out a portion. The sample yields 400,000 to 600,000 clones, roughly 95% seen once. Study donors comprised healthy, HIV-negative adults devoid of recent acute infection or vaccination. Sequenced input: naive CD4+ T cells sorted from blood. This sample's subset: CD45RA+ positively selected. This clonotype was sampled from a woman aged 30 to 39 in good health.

CDR3 region: CASWGQRNTEAFF. The CDR3 DNA follows: TGTGCCAGCTGGGGACAGAGGAACACTGAAGCTTTCTTT. The chain combines TRBV19 with TRBJ1-1; the match to TRBD1 covers 7 bases. The CDR3 is 13 residues long. Germline CDR1 reads LNHDA; CDR2 reads SQIVND (reference sequence). V lost 9 bases and J lost 1; bases outside the gene matches: 5.